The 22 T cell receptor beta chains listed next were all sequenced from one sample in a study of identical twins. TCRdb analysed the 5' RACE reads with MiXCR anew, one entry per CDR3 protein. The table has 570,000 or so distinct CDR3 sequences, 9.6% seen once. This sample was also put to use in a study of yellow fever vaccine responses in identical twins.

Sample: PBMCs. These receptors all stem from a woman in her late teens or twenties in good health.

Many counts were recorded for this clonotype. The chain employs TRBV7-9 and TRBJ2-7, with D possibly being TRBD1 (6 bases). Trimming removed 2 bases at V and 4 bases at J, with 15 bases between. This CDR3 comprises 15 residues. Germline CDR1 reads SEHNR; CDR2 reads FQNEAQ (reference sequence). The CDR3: CASSLSLDRGYEQYF. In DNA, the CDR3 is TGTGCCAGCAGCTTAAGTCTGGACAGAGGGTACGAGCAGTACTTC.

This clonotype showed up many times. The CDR3 DNA is TGTGCCAGCAGCCTCGGGGGAGGGAAAAACATTCAGTACTTC. The encoded protein is CASSLGGGKNIQYF. The V call is TRBV7-3, the J call TRBJ2-4, with TRBD2 matching 7 bases. The CDR3 spans 14 residues. With 5 bases clipped from V and 4 bases from J, the junction kept 5 bases outside the gene matches. CDR1 and CDR2 (germline): SGHTA, FQGTGA.

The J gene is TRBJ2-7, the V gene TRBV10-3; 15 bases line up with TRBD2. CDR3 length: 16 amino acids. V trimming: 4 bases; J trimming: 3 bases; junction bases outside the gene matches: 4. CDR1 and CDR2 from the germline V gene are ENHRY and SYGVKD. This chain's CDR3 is CAISVRTSGRVYEQYF. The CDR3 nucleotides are TGTGCCATCAGTGTGCGGACTAGCGGGAGGGTCTACGAGCAGTACTTC.

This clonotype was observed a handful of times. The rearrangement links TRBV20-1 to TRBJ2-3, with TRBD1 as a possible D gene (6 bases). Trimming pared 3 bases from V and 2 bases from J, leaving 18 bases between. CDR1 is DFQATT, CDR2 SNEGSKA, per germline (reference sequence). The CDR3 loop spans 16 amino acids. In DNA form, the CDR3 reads TGCAGTGCTAGGAAACAGGGTAAAGGCCACACAGATACGCAGTATTTT. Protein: CSARKQGKGHTDTQYF.

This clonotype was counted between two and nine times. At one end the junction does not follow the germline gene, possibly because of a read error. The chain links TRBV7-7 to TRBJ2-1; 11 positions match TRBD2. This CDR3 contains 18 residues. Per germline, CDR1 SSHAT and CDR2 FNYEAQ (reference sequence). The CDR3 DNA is TGTGCTAGCAGCTCACACCGCGGGACTAGCGGACCCTACAATGAGCAGTTCTTC. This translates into CASSSHRGTSGPYNEQFF. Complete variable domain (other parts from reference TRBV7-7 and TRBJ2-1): GAGVSQSPRYKVTKRGQDVTLRCDPISSHATLYWYQQALGQGPEFLTYFNYEAQPDKSGLPSDRFSAERPEGSISTLTIQRTEQRDSAMYRCASSSHRGTSGPYNEQFFGPGTRLTVL.

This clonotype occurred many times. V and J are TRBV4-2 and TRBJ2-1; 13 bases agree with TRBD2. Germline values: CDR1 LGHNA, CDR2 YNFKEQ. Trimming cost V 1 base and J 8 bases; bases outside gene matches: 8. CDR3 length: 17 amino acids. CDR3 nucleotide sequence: TGTGCCAGCAGCCAAGTCCAACTAGCGGGAGGGCGGGATGAGCAGTTCTTC. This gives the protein CASSQVQLAGGRDEQFF.

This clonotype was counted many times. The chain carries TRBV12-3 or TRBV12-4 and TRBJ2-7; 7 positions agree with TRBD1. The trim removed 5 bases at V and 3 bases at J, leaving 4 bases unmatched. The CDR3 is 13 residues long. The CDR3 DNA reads TGTGCCAGCAGTGCGACAGGGAGCTACGAGCAGTACTTC. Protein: CASSATGSYEQYF.

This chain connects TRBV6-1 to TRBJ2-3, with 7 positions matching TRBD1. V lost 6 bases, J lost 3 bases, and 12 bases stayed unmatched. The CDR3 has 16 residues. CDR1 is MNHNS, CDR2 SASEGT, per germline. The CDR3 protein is CASRRSDRALTDTQYF. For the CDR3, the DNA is TGTGCCAGCAGACGCTCAGACAGGGCGTTGACAGATACGCAGTATTTT.

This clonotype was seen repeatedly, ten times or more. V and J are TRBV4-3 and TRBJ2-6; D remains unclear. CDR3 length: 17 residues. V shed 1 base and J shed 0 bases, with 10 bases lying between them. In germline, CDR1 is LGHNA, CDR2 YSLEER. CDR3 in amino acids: CASSQAWITSGANVLTF. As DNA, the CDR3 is TGCGCCAGCAGCCAAGCTTGGATAACCTCTGGGGCCAACGTCCTGACTTTC.

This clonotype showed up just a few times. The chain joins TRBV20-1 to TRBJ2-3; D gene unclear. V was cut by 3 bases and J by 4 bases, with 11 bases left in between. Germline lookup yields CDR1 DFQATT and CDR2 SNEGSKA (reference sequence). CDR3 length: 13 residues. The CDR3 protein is CSARVQTPDTQYF. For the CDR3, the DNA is TGCAGTGCTAGGGTGCAGACCCCAGATACGCAGTATTTT.

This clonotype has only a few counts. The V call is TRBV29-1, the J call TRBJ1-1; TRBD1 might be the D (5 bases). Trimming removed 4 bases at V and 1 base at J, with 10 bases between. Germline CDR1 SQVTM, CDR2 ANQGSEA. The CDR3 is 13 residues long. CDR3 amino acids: CSVVRVGNTEAFF. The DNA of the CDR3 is TGCAGCGTTGTCAGGGTTGGGAACACTGAAGCTTTCTTT. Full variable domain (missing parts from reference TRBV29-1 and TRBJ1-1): SAVISQKPSRDICQRGTSLTIQCQVDSQVTMMFWYRQQPGQSLTLIATANQGSEATYESGFVIDKFPISRPNLTFSTLTVSNMSPEDSSIYLCSVVRVGNTEAFFGQGTRLTVV.

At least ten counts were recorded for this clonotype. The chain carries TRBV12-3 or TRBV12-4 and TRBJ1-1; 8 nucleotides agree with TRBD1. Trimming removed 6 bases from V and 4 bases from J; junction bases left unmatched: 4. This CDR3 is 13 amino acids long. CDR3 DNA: TGTGCCAGCAGATATGGACAGGGCACTGAAGCTTTCTTT. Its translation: CASRYGQGTEAFF.

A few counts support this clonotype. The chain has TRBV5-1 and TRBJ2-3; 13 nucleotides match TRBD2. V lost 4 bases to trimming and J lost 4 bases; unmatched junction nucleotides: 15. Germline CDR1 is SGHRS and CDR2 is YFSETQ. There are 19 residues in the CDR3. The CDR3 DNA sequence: TGCGCCAGCAGCCCGGAAGGACTAGCGGGAGCCCGGGGGCCAGATACGCAGTATTTT. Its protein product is CASSPEGLAGARGPDTQYF. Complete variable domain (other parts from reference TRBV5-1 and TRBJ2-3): KAGVTQTPRYLIKTRGQQVTLSCSPISGHRSVSWYQQTPGQGLQFLFEYFSETQRNKGNFPGRFSGRQFSNSRSEMNVSTLELGDSALYLCASSPEGLAGARGPDTQYFGPGTRLTVL.

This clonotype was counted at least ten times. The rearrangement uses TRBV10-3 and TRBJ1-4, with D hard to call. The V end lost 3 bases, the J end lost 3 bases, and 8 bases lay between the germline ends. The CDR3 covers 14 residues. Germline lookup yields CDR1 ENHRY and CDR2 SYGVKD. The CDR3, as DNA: TGTGCCATCAGTGAACGAGGATCTAATGAAAAACTGTTTTTT. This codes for CAISERGSNEKLFF.

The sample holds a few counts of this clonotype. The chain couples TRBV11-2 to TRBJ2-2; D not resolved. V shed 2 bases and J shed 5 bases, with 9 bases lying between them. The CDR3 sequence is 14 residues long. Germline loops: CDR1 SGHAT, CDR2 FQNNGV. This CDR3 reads CASSLITLTGELFF. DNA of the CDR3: TGTGCCAGCAGCTTAATAACGCTGACCGGGGAGCTGTTTTTT.

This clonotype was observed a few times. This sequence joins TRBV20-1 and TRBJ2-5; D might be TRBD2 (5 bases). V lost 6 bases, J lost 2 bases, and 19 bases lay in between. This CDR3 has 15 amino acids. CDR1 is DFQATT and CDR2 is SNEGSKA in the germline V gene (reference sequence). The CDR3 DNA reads TGCAGTGCCCCCCCCAACCGCGGGCCGCAAGAGACCCAGTACTTC. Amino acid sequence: CSAPPNRGPQETQYF.

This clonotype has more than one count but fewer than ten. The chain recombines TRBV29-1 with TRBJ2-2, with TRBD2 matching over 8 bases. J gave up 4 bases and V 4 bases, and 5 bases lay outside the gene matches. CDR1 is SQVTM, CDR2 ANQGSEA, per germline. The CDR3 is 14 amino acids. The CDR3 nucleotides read TGCAGCGTTGTCCGGGGGGGGCGCACCGGGGAGCTGTTTTTT. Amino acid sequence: CSVVRGGRTGELFF.

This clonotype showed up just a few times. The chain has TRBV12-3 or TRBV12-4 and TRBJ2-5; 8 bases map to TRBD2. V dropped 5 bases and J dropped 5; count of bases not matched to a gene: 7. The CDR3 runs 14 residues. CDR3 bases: TGTGCCAGCAGTCGCCGCGGACTAGCTGAGACCCAGTACTTC. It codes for CASSRRGLAETQYF.

The CDR3 here is CASSPGTGGERDTQYF. CDR3 coding DNA: TGTGCCAGCTCACCAGGGACAGGGGGCGAGAGAGATACGCAGTATTTT. The V and J genes are TRBV18 and TRBJ2-3, with TRBD1 matching over 12 bases. The CDR3 length is 16 residues. The trim removed 2 bases at V and 5 bases at J, leaving 5 bases unmatched. Germline V gives CDR1 KGHSH, CDR2 LQKENI.

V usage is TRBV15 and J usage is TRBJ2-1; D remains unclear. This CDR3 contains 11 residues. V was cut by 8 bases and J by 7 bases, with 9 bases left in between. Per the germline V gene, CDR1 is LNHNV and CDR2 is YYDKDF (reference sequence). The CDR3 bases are TGTGCCACCGACGCTGGAAATGAGCAGTTCTTC. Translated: CATDAGNEQFF.

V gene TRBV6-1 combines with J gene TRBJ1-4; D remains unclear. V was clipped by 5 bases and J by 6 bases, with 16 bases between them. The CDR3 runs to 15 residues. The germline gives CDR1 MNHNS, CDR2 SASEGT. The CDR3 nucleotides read TGTGCCAGCAGTCAGCAGGACGGAATATATGAAAAACTGTTTTTT. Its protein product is CASSQQDGIYEKLFF.

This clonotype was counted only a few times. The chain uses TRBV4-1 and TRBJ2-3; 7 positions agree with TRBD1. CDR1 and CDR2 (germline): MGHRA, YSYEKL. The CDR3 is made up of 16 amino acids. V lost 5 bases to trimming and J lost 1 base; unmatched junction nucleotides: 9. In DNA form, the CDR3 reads TGCGCCAGCAGCTTTTACCGGGACAGAGGCACAGATACGCAGTATTTT. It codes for CASSFYRDRGTDTQYF.